This TCR beta chain was sequenced in a study of PD-1 blockade in classical Hodgkin lymphoma. The time point was: cycle 4 day 1 (C4D1), after less than 7 weeks of nivolumab. Brentuximab vedotin exposure varied among the patients, all of whom had relapsed after autologous stem cell transplantation. Produced via immunoSEQ multiplex PCR; TCRdb's table is partial and in-frame only. Of approximately 30,000 clones listed, about two thirds are singletons. The CDR3 length is 15 residues. V was trimmed by 1 base and J by 2 bases, leaving 9 bases between them. CDR1 SGHAT and CDR2 FQNNGV come from the germline V gene.

This rearrangement joins TRBV11-2 to TRBJ2-1; D is perhaps TRBD2 (6 bases). The TCR was taken from a human donor with classical Hodgkin lymphoma. This specimen consisted of peripheral blood mononuclear cells (PBMCs), obtained before the fourth cycle of nivolumab. As DNA, the CDR3 is TGTGCCAGCAGCTTAGGTGGGGAGGCCTACAATGAGCAGTTCTTC. It encodes CASSLGGEAYNEQFF.